Shown below are 3 T cell receptor beta chains from a single sample sequenced in a study of T cells in Graves' hyperthyroidism and ophthalmopathy. TCR beta CDR3 region amplification was performed from RNA transcripts. First-round RT-PCR targeting the TCR CDR3 was performed with the HTBI primer set. TCRdb ran MiXCR on the multiplex PCR reads and lists one entry per CDR3 protein. The data contain 550,000 to 650,000 distinct CDR3 sequences, 14% of them singletons. The sequencing input was blood. The source is a woman aged 40 to 49 with Graves' hyperthyroidism.

This clonotype was counted ten times or more. The V and J genes are TRBV18 and TRBJ1-5, with a possible D match to TRBD1 (5 bases). Germline V lookup: CDR1 KGHSH, CDR2 LQKENI. Trimming shortened V by 3 bases and J by 3 bases, and 24 bases separated the two germline ends. This CDR3 has 19 amino acids. CDR3 nucleotide sequence: TGTGCCAGCTCACCCATCCGCACTCGAGGACACCTACCCAATCAGCCCCAGCATTTT. Its translation is CASSPIRTRGHLPNQPQHF.

The rearrangement uses TRBV3-1 and TRBJ1-6; 7 positions agree with TRBD1. The CDR3 length is 16 residues. With V trimmed by 0 bases and J by 8 bases, 7 bases remained unmatched. CDR1 and CDR2 (germline): LGHDT, YNNKEL (reference sequence). The chain's CDR3 is CASSQELTGTYSPLHF. CDR3 DNA: TGTGCCAGCAGCCAAGAGTTGACAGGGACCTATTCACCCCTCCACTTT.

Ten or more counts support this clonotype. The CDR3 DNA sequence: TGCAGTGCTACCGCAACGGGGAATCAGCCCCAGCATTTT. This gives the protein CSATATGNQPQHF. This chain uses TRBV20-1 with TRBJ1-5; D gene uncertain. The germline V gene encodes CDR1 DFQATT and CDR2 SNEGSKA (reference sequence). The CDR3 is 13 amino acids. V was shortened by 4 bases and J by 4 bases, with 11 bases between the two germline ends.